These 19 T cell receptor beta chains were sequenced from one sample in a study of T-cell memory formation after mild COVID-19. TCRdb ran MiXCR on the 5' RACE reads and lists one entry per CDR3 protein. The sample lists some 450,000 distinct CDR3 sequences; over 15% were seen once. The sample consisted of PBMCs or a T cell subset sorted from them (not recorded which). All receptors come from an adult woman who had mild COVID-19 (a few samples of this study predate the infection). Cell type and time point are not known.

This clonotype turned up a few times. CDR3 loop: CASSLSGTLSYEQYF. The CDR3, as DNA: TGTGCCAGCAGCTTGTCTGGGACGCTCTCCTACGAGCAGTACTTC. The chain has TRBV5-6 and TRBJ2-7; TRBD1 or TRBD2 may be the D gene (5 bases each). The CDR3 runs to 15 residues. Trimming took off 1 base at V and 0 bases at J, with 11 bases between the two ends. Germline V gene lookup returns CDR1 SGHDT and CDR2 YYEEEE. The full variable domain, completed using reference TRBV5-6 and TRBJ2-7, is DAGVTQSPTHLIKTRGQQVTLRCSPKSGHDTVSWYQQALGQGPQFIFQYYEEEERQRGNFPDRFSGHQFPNYSSELNVNALLLGDSALYLCASSLSGTLSYEQYFGPGTRLTVT.

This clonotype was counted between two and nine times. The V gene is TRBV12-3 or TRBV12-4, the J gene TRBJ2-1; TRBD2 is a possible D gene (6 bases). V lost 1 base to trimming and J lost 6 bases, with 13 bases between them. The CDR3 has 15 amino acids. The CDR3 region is CASSLGQGGINEQFF. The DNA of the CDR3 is TGTGCCAGCAGTTTAGGGCAGGGAGGAATCAATGAGCAGTTCTTC.

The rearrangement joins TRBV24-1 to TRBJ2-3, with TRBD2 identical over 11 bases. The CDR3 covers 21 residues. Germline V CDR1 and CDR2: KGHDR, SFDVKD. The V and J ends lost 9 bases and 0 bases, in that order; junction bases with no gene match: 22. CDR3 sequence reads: CATQGTSGSGRGRSSTDTQYF. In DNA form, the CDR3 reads TGTGCCACCCAAGGGACTAGCGGTAGCGGCCGTGGTCGTTCTAGCACAGATACGCAGTATTTT.

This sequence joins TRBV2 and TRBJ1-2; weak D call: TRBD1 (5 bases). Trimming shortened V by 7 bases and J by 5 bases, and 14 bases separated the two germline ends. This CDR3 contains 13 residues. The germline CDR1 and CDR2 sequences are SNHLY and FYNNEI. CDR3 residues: CASTPTGEYGYTF. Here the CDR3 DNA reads TGTGCCAGCACCCCCACGGGGGAATATGGCTACACCTTC.

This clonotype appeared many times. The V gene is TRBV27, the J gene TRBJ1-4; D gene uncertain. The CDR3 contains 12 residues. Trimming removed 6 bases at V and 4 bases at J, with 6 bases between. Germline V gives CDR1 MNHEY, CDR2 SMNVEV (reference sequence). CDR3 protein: CASSRLNEKLFF. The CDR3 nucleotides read TGTGCCAGCAGCCGACTTAATGAAAAACTGTTTTTT. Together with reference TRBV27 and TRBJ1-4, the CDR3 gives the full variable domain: EAQVTQNPRYLITVTGKKLTVTCSQNMNHEYMSWYRQDPGLGLRQIYYSMNVEVTDKGDVPEGYKVSRKEKRNFPLILESPSPNQTSLYFCASSRLNEKLFFGSGTQLSVL.

DNA of the CDR3: TGTGCCAGCAGCTCAACTAGCACTTTTAGCACAGATACGCAGTATTTT. Encoded protein: CASSSTSTFSTDTQYF. The chain has TRBV7-9 and TRBJ2-3, with D perhaps matching TRBD2 (6 bases). The germline gives CDR1 SEHNR, CDR2 FQNEAQ (reference sequence). Trimming left V 4 bases short and J 0 bases short, with 14 bases between. This CDR3 has 16 amino acids.

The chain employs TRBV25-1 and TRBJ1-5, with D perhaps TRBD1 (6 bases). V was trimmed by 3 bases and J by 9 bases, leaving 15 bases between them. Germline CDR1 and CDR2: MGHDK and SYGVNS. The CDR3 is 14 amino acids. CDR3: CASSDGAGELPQHF. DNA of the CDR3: TGTGCCAGCAGTGATGGGGCAGGGGAATTGCCCCAGCATTTT.

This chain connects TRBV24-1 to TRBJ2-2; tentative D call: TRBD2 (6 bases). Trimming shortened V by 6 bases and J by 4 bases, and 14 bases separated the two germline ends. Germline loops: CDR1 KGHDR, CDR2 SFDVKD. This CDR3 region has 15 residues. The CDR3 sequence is CATSLALGGTGELFF. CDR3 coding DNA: TGTGCCACCAGTTTAGCCCTCGGGGGCACCGGGGAGCTGTTTTTT.

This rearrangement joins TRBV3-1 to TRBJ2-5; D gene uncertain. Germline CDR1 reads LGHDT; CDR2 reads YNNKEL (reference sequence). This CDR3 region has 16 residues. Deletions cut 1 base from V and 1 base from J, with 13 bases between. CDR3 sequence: CASSQVAGARQETQYF. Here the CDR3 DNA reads TGTGCCAGCAGCCAAGTAGCCGGTGCGCGCCAAGAGACCCAGTACTTC.

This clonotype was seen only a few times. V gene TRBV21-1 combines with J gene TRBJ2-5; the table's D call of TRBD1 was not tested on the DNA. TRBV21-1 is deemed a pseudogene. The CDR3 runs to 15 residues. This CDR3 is CASSKTGRPRETQYF. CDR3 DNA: TGTGCCAGCAGCAAAACGGGACGACCCCGGGAGACCCAGTACTTC.

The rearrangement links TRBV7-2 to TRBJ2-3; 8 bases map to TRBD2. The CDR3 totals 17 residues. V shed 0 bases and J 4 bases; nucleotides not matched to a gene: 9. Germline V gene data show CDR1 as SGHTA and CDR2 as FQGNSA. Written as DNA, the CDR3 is TGTGCCAGCAGCTTAGCTTTGGGCGGGAGGATTGCAGATACGCAGTATTTT. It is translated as CASSLALGGRIADTQYF.

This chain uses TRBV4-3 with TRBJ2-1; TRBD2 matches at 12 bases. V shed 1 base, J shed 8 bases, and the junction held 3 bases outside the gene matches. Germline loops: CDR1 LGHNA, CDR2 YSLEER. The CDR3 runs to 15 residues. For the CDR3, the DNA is TGCGCCAGCAGCCAAGGACTAGCGGGAGAGGATGAGCAGTTCTTC. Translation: CASSQGLAGEDEQFF.

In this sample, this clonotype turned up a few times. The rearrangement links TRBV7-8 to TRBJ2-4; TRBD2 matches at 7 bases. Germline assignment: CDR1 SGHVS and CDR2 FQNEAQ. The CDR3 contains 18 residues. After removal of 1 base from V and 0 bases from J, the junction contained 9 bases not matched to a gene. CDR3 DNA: TGTGCCAGCAGCTTAGGACTAGCCTTAACTCTAGCCAAAAACATTCAGTACTTC. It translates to CASSLGLALTLAKNIQYF.

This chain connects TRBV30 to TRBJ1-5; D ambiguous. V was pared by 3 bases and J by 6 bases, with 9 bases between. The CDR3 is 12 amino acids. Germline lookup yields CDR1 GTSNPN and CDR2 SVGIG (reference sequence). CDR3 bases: TGTGCCTGGAGATCCGGGGTTCAGCCCCAGCATTTT. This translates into CAWRSGVQPQHF.

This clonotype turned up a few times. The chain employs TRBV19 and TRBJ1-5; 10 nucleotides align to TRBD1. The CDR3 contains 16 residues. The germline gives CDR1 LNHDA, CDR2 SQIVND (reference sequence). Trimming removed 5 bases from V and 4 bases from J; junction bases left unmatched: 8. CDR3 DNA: TGTGCCAGTAGTCTCCGGGGACAGGGGAAAAATCAGCCCCAGCATTTT. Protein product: CASSLRGQGKNQPQHF.

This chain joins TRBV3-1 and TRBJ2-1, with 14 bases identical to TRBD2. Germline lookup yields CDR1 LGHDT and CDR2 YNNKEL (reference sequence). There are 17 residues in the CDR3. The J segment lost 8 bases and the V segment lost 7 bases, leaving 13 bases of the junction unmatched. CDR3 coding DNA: TGTGCCAGCAAGGAGGGACTAGCGGGGGCGGCCGCGGATGAGCAGTTCTTC. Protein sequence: CASKEGLAGAAADEQFF.

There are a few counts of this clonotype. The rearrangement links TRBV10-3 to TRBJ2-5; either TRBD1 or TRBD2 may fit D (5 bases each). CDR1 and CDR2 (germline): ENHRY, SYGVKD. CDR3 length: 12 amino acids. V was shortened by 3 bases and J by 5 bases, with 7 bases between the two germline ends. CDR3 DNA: TGTGCCATCAGTGACTGGGGGGAGACCCAGTACTTC. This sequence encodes CAISDWGETQYF.

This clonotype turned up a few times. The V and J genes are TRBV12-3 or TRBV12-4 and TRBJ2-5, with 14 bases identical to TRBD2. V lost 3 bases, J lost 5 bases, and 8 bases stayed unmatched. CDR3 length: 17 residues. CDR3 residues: CASSFYGTSGSGETQYF. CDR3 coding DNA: TGTGCCAGCAGTTTTTATGGGACTAGCGGGAGTGGGGAGACCCAGTACTTC.

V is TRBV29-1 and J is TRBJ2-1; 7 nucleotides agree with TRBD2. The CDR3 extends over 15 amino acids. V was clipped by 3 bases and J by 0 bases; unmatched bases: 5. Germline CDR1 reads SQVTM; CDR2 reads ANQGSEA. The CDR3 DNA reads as TGCAGCGTTGAGGACCCTAGCGGCTCCTACAATGAGCAGTTCTTC. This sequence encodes CSVEDPSGSYNEQFF.